This TCR beta chain appears in the sequencing data of a study of CXCR3-negative and CXCR3-positive naive CD8 T cells. The study's findings and limits: For the naive subsets, surface CD5 was similar, and TCR strength was inferred from TRB CDR3 properties. Naive CXCR3-negative and CXCR3-positive cells had similar TRBV-TRBJ usage; memory differed. Naive subsets were similarly diverse, while memory CD8+ repertoires were much less diverse.

In regard to this clonotype: Its antigen is still unknown.

This CDR3 has 15 amino acids. CDR1 and CDR2 from the germline V gene are MNHEY and SVGAGI. TRB cDNA libraries were made by UMI-labeled 5' RACE. TCRdb reanalyzed the 5' RACE reads and collapses them to one entry per CDR3 protein, without DNA. Its table lists 75,000 to 100,000 distinct CDR3 sequences. The J gene is TRBJ2-1, the V gene TRBV6-5. Sequenced material: naive CXCR3- CD8+ T cells from blood. Documented subset: CD45RO-CCR7+CD27+CD95- naive CD8+ T cells lacking CXCR3 (TNR3-). The TCR comes from a human donor in good health. Some clones in this sample may be carry-over from other donors' samples. CDR3 sequence: CASSYGRASYDEQFF.